The TCR beta chain described here comes from a study of blood T cells in healthy people across ages. Overall study context: The template switching approach captured approximately one barcoded beta molecule for every two T cells. Study conclusions and caveats: The study could not conclusively compare naive and antigen-experienced cells, given its unsorted PBMCs.

This clonotype was counted ten times or more. The antigen is undetermined. The V and J ends lost 2 bases and 6 bases, in that order; junction bases with no gene match: 15. The CDR3 has 19 residues. CDR1 MGHRA and CDR2 YSYEKL come from the germline V gene. Next came a second PCR, run for 7 to 11 cycles, which used a sample-barcoded 5' primer along with a J-beta primer mix. TCRdb reprocessed the 5' RACE reads with MiXCR, giving one entry per CDR3 protein. This table has more than 1.4 million distinct CDR3 sequences, 35% to 45% appearing once. The chain uses TRBV4-1 and TRBJ2-1; 11 bases are a match to TRBD2. The sequence derives from a woman between 18 and 29 years old in good health. What was sequenced was blood. CDR3 nucleotides: TGCGCCAGCAGCCAAAAAGAGTGGGCTAGCGGGGGGAAAACCAATGAGCAGTTCTTC. It specifies CASSQKEWASGGKTNEQFF.